This T cell receptor beta chain was profiled in a study of T-cell reconstitution after alpha-beta-depleted transplantation in children. Germline CDR1 and CDR2: MGHRA and YSYEKL. V shed 0 bases and J shed 4 bases, with 10 bases lying between them. The CDR3 extends over 15 amino acids. This clonotype was seen a few times. This sample's TCRbeta library carried unique molecular identifier barcodes. TCRdb called the PCR reads again in MiXCR, with one record for every CDR3 protein. The sample shows some 490,000 distinct CDR3 sequences, 12% of them seen only once. Sequences were derived from PBMCs from the stem cell graft donor, sampled from the stem cell graft. The clonotype originates from a human donor who donated a stem cell graft to a child with combined immunodeficiency. The chain uses TRBV4-1 and TRBJ2-1, with a weak D call TRBD1 (5 bases). The CDR3 reads CASSQDRVLYNEQFF. The CDR3 DNA sequence: TGCGCCAGCAGCCAAGACAGGGTGCTATACAATGAGCAGTTCTTC.